The sequence of this T cell receptor beta chain was determined in a study of CD8+ T cells in alopecia areata. Study background: Tofacitinib administration to treated patients was oral, at 5 to 10 mg twice daily. Tofacitinib dosing lasted 6 to 18 months, which was then followed by 6 months off drug.

Treatment denoted: oral pan-JAK inhibitor, 5-10 mg twice daily. Germline V gene data show CDR1 as SEHNR and CDR2 as FQNEAQ (reference sequence). The V and J ends lost 7 bases and 7 bases respectively, with 4 bases between them. The CDR3 runs 10 residues. Sequencing relied on a cDNA template that was reverse transcribed from extracted RNA. Here immunoSEQ multiplex PCR was the method, and the copy in TCRdb shows in-frame clones only, minus some. The sample has 180,000 or so clones; approximately 49% are singletons. The V and J genes are TRBV7-9 and TRBJ1-4; D remains ambiguous. The sequence was obtained from a human donor with alopecia areata. The sequencing used CD8+ T cells sorted from blood, collected around week 54, from a patient treated with tofacitinib. The CDR3 bases are TGTGCCAGCATGGGTGAAAAACTGTTTTTT. It is translated as CASMGEKLFF.